This T cell receptor (beta chain) was observed in a study of beta chain features in type 1 diabetes. As to this clone: Its antigen is not identified.

The investigators reverse transcribed all of the isolated RNA, so they sequenced expressed TCRB transcripts. Mean read depth for naive, central memory and regulatory T cell samples was approximately 3.57 million reads. Using immunoSEQ multiplex PCR, the repertoire was profiled, and TCRdb retains in-frame clones only, with some absent. This sample has a few hundred thousand clones, with 10% to 15% found just once. CD4+ cells of the naive, central memory, regulatory and stem cell-like memory types were sorted via CD45RO/CCR7/CD25/CD127/CD95/CD27. Germline loops: CDR1 ENHRY, CDR2 SYGVKD. The V end was cut by 4 bases, the J end by 0 bases, with 9 bases between. This CDR3 is built from 14 residues. Whole-study findings and limits: Among all four CD4+ subsets, Type 1 diabetes patients had TCRB CDR3s that were moderately but significantly shorter.

Sequenced input: naive CD4+ T cells from blood. The rearrangement joins TRBV10-3 to TRBJ1-1; no clear D gene. The TCR comes from a man younger than 35 in good health. The CDR3 DNA is TGTGCCATCAGTGGAGGAGCAGTGAACACTGAAGCTTTCTTT. It specifies CAISGGAVNTEAFF.